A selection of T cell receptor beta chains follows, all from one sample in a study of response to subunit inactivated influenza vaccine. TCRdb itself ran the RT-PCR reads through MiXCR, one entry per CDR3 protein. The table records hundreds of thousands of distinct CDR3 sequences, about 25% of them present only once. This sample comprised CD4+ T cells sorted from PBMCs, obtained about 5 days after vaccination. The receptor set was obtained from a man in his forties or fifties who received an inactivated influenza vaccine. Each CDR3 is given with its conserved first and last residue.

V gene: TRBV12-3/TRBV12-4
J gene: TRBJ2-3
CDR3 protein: CASSGGRDTDTQYF

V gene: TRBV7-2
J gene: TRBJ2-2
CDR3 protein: CASSLTRPGELFF

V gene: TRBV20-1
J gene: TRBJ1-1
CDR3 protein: CSARDPRPGTNTEAFF

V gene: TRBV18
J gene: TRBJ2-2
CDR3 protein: CASSAGTVDGGELFF

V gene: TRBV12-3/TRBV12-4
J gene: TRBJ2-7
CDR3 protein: CASSGGGSSYEQYF

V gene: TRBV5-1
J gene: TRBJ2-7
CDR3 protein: CASSPEDRAYEQYF

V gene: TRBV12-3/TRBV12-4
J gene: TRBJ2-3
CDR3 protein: CASSLTDRRYF

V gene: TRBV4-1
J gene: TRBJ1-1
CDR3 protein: CASSQVGQKNTEAFF

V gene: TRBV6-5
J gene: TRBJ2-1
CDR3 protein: CASSYLAGGGNEQFF

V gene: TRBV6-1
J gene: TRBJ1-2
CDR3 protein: CASSDTGGYGYTF

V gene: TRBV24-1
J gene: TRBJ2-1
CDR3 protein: CATSEIAGGPEFF

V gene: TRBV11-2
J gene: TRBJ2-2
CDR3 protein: CASSRGPYSPSGELFF

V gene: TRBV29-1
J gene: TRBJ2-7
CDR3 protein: CSVQGEGYEQYF

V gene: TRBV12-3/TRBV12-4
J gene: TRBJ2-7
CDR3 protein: CASALQGPYEQYF

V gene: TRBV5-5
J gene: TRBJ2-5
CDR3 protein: CASSTGTRETQYF

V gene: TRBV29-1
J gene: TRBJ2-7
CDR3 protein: CSVATGYEQYF

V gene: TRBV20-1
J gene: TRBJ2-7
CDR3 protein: CSARGALAGGIEQYF

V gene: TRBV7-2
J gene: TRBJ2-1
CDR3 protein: CASSLGTGTSYNEQFF

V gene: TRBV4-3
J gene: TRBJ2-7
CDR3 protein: CASSQGRGGAYEQYF

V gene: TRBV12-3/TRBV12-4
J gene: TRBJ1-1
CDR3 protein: CASSLRGAAVTEAFF

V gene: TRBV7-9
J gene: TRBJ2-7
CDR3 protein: CASSHTGSSYEQYF

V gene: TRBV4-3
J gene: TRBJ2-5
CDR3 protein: CASSQGGLAGQETQYF